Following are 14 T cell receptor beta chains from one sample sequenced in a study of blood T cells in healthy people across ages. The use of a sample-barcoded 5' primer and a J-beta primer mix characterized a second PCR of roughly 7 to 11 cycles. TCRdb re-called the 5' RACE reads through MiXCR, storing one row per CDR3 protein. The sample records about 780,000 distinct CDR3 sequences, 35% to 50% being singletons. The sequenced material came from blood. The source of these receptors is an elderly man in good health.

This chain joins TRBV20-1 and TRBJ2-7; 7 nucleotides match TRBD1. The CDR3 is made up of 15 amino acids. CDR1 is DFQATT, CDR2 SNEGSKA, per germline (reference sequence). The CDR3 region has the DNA TGCGGTACTCGGCCTCCGGGACAGACCTCCTACGAGCAGTACTTC. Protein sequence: CGTRPPGQTSYEQYF.

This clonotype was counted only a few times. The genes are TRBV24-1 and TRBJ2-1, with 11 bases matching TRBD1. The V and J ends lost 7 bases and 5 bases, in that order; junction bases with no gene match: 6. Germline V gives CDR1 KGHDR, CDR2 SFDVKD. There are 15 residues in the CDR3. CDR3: CATSLGQGANNEQFF. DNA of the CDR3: TGTGCCACCAGCCTTGGACAGGGGGCGAACAATGAGCAGTTCTTC.

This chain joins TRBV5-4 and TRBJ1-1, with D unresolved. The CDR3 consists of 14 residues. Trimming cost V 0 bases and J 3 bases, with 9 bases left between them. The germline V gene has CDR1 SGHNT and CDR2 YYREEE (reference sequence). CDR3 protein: CASSLEWIDTEAFF. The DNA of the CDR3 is TGTGCCAGCAGCTTGGAATGGATAGACACTGAAGCTTTCTTT.

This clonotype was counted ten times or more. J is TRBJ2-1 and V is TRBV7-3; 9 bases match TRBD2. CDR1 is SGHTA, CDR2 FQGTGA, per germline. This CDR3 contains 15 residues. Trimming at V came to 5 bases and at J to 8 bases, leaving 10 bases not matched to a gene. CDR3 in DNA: TGTGCCAGCAGCCAGGGACTAGCCGGGAACGATGAGCAGTTCTTC. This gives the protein CASSQGLAGNDEQFF.

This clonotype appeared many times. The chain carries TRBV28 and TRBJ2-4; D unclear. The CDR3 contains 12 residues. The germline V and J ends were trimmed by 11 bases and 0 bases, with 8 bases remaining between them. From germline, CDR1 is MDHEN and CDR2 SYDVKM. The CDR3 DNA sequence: TGTGCCGTTGAGGAAGCCAAAAACATTCAGTACTTC. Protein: CAVEEAKNIQYF.

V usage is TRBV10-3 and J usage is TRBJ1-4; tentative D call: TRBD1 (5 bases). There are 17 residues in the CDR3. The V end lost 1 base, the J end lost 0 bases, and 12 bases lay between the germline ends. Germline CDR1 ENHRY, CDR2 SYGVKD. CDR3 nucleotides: TGTGCCATCAGTGAGTTTCCGACAGCCACAACTAATGAAAAACTGTTTTTT. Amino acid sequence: CAISEFPTATTNEKLFF.

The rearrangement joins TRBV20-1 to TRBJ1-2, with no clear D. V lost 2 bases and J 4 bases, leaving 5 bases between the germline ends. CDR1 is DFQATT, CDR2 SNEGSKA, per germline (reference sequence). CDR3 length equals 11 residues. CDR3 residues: CSARISYGYTF. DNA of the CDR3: TGCAGTGCTAGAATAAGCTATGGCTACACCTTC.

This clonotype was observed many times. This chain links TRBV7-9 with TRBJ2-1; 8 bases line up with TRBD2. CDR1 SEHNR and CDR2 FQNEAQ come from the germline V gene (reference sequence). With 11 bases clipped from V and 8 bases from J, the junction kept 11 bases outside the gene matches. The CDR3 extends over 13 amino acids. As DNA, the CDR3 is TGTGCCGCCGGGCGCGGGAGGATCGATGAGCAGTTCTTC. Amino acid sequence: CAAGRGRIDEQFF. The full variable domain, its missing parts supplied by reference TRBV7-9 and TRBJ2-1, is DTGVSQNPRHKITKRGQNVTFRCDPISEHNRLYWYRQTLGQGPEFLTYFQNEAQLEKSRLLSDRFSAERPKGSFSTLEIQRTEQGDSAMYLCAAGRGRIDEQFFGPGTRLTVL.

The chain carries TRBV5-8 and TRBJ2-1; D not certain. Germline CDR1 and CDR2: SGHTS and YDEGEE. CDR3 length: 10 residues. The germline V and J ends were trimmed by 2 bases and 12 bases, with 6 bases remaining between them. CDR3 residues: CASSFRGQFF. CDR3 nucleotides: TGTGCCAGCAGCTTTCGCGGGCAGTTCTTC.

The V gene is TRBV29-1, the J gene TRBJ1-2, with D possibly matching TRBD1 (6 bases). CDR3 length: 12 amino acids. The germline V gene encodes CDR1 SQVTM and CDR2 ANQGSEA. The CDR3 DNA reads TGCAGTGACCAGACAGGCAACTATGGCTACACCTTC. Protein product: CSDQTGNYGYTF. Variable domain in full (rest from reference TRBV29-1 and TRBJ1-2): SAVISQKPSRDICQRGTSLTIQCQVDSQVTMMFWYRQQPGQSLTLIATANQGSEATYESGFVIDKFPISRPNLTFSTLTVSNMSPEDSSIYLCSDQTGNYGYTFGSGTRLTVV.

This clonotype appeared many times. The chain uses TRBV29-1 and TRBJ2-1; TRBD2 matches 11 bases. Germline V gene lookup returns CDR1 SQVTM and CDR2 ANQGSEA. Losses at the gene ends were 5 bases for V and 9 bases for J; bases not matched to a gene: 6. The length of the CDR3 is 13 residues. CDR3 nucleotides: TGCAGCGTTCGAGTAGCGGGAGGGGGTGAGCAGTTCTTC. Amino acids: CSVRVAGGGEQFF.

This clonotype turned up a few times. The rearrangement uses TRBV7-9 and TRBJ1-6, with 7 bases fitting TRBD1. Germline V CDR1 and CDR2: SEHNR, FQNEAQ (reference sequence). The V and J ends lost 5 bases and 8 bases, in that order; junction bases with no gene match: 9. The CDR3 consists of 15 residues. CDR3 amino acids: CASSKATGTDSPLHF. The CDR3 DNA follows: TGTGCCAGCAGCAAAGCGACAGGGACGGATTCACCCCTCCACTTT.

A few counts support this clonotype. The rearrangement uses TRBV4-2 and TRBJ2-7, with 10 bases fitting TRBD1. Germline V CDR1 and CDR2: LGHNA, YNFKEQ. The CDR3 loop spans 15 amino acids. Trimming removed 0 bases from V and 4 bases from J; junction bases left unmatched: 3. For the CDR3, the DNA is TGTGCCAGCAGCCAAGAATGGGACAGGGGATACGAGCAGTACTTC. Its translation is CASSQEWDRGYEQYF.

This CDR3 reads CASSETGDPSSYNEQFF. The CDR3 nucleotides read TGTGCCAGCAGTGAGACAGGTGACCCAAGCTCCTACAATGAGCAGTTCTTC. The rearrangement uses TRBV6-1 and TRBJ2-1; TRBD1 might be the D (6 bases). Per the germline V gene, CDR1 is MNHNS and CDR2 is SASEGT. This CDR3 spans 17 amino acids. V was trimmed by 3 bases and J by 0 bases, leaving 15 bases between them.